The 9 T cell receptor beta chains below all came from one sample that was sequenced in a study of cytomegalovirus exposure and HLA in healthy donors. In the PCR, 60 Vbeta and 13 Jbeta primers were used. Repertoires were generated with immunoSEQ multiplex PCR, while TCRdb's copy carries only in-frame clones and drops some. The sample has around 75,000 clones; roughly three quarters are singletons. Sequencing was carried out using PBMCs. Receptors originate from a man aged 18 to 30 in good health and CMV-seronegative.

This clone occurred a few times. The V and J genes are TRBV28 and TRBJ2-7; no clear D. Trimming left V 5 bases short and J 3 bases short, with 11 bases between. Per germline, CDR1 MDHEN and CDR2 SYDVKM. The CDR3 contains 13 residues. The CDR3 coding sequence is TGTGCCAGCAGTAACAGAAGAATCTACGAGCAGTACTTC. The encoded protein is CASSNRRIYEQYF.

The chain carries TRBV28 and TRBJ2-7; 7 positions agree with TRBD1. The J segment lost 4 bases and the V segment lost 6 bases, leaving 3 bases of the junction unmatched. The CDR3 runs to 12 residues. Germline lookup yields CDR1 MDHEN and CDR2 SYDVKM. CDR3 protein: CASSSDRYEQYV. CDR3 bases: TGTGCCAGCAGCTCGGACAGGTACGAGCAGTACGTC.

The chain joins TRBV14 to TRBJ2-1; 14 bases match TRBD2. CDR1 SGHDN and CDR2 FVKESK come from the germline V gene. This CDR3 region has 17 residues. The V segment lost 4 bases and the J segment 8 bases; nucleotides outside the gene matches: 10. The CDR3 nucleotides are TGTGCCAGCAGCCGCTCCCCCGGGACTAGCGGGGGCGATGAGCAGTTCTTC. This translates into CASSRSPGTSGGDEQFF.

The CDR3 DNA is TGTGCCAGTAGTATAGATGCAGGGGGGATGAACACTGAAGCTTTCTTT. Its protein is CASSIDAGGMNTEAFF. J is TRBJ1-1 and V is TRBV19; 7 nucleotides agree with TRBD1. The junction had 4 bases not matched to a gene; V was cut back by 0 bases and J by 0 bases. CDR1 and CDR2 from the germline V gene are LNHDA and SQIVND (reference sequence). This CDR3 is 16 amino acids long.

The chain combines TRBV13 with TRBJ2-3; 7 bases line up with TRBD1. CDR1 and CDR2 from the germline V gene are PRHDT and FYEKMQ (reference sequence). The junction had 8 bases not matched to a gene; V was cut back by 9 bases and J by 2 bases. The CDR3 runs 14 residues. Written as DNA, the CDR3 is TGTGCCAGGTCGACAGGGCCAAACACAGATACGCAGTATTTT. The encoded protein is CARSTGPNTDTQYF.

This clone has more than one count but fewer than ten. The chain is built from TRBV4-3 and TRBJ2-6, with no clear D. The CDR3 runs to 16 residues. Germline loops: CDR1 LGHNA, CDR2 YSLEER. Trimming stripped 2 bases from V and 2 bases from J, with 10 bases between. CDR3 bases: TGCGCCAGCAGCCAATCAGAAAATACTGGGGCCAACGTCCTGACTTTC. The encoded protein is CASSQSENTGANVLTF.

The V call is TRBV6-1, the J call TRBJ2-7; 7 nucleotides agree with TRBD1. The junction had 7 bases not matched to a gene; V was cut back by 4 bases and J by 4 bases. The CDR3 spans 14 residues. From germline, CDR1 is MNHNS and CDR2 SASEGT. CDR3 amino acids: CASSVRQGGYEQYF. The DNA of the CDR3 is TGTGCCAGCAGTGTCCGACAGGGCGGGTACGAGCAGTACTTC.

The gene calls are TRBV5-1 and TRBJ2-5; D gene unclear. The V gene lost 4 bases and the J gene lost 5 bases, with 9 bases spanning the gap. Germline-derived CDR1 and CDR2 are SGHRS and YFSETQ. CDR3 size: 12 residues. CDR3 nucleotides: TGCGCCAGCAGCCCCCCCTCGGAGACCCAGTACTTC. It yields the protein CASSPPSETQYF.

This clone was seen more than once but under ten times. The CDR3 bases are TGTGCCATCAGTGAGGAAGTCGATTACTTAGCCAAAAACATTCAGTACTTC. Translating gives CAISEEVDYLAKNIQYF. The rearrangement uses TRBV10-3 and TRBJ2-4; no firm D call. CDR1 is ENHRY and CDR2 is SYGVKD in the germline V gene. V was shortened by 2 bases and J by 0 bases, with 14 bases between the two germline ends. This CDR3 spans 17 amino acids.